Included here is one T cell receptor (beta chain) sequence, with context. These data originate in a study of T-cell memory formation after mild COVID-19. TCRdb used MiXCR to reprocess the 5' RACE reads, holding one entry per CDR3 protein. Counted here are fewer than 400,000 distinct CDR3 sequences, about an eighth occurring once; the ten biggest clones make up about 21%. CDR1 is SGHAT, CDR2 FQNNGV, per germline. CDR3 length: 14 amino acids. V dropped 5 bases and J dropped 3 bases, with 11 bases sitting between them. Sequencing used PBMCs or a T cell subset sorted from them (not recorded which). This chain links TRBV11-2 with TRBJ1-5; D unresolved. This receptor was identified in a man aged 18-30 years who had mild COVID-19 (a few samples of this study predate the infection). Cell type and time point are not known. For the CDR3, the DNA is TGTGCCAGCAGCCTCGGACGGAACAATCAGCCCCAGCATTTT. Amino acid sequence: CASSLGRNNQPQHF.